This T cell receptor beta chain was identified during a study of cytomegalovirus exposure and HLA in healthy donors. Across the study: An earlier analysis found fewer than 140 million unique TCR beta sequences from 150 million to 200 million T cells. For the approximately 410 genotyped donors, approximately 82% fell within the Caucasian-associated ancestry cluster.

Study-level points and caveats: As was reported, the HLA-A and HLA-B alleles of most subjects were accurately predicted from TCR beta sequences. Earlier analysis yielded a pattern in which most TCR beta V segments were productive about 90% or about 30% of the time.

V was clipped by 3 bases and J by 4 bases; unmatched bases: 6. Germline CDR1 reads MNHNS; CDR2 reads SASEGT. The CDR3 extends over 15 amino acids. Vbeta (60) and Jbeta (13) primers were used in the PCR. Assay used: immunoSEQ multiplex PCR; TCRdb lists only in-frame clones, some missing. The table records over 150,000 clones, roughly 77% of them present only once. On this clone itself: Its antigen is unidentified.

This chain connects TRBV6-1 to TRBJ2-7; 10 nucleotides match TRBD1. Sequencing used PBMCs. This sequence originates from a male donor in good health and CMV-seronegative. CDR3 loop: CASSEGQGSYYEQYF. The CDR3 DNA follows: TGTGCCAGCAGTGAGGGACAGGGGTCCTATTACGAGCAGTACTTC.